Listed below are T cell receptor beta chains from one sample, sequenced in a study of blood T cell repertoires in COVID-19. Assay: immunoSEQ multiplex PCR; the TCRdb copy retains only in-frame clones and omits some. This table has roughly 34,000 clones, 75% to 90% appearing once. Sequences were obtained from peripheral blood. These receptors came from a woman older than 75 with active or convalescent COVID-19. Both conserved end residues are part of each CDR3. A D gene is named only where the DNA matches it firmly. Size tells how often a clone was seen (once, few, many) or the class of an expanded clone, and some rows leave it out.

CDR3aa	CDR3nt	abundance	v_gene	j_gene	d_gene
CASSLLGQNEKLFF	TGCGCCAGCAGCTTGCTTGGACAGAATGAAAAACTGTTTTTT	.	TRBV5-1	TRBJ1-4	.
CASSVTGGSNEKLFF	TGTGCCAGCAGTGTTACAGGGGGTAGCAATGAAAAACTGTTTTTT	.	TRBV2	TRBJ1-4	TRBD1
CATSRGGPGTTSYEQYF	TGTGCCACCAGCAGAGGGGGCCCCGGGACAACATCCTACGAGCAGTACTTC	once	TRBV15	TRBJ2-7	.
CASSIDEGWNNQPQHF	TGTGCCAGTAGTATAGATGAGGGATGGAACAATCAGCCCCAGCATTTT	.	TRBV19	TRBJ1-5	.
CASRGQSSYNSPLHF	TGTGCCAGCAGGGGACAGAGCTCCTATAATTCACCCCTCCACTTT	few	TRBV2	TRBJ1-6	TRBD1
CASSLESGTGPPLHF	TGTGCCAGCAGTTTAGAGTCCGGGACAGGTCCACCCCTCCACTTT	.	TRBV27	TRBJ1-6	TRBD1
CSVEAGHPTYEQYF	TGCAGCGTTGAGGCTGGTCATCCGACCTACGAGCAGTACTTC	.	TRBV29-1	TRBJ2-7	.
CASGTSGSQETQYF	TGTGCCAGTGGGACTAGCGGGTCACAAGAGACCCAGTACTTC	.	TRBV19	TRBJ2-5	TRBD2
CASSPGVNQPQHF	TGTGCCAGCAGCCCCGGGGTCAATCAGCCCCAGCATTTT	.	TRBV5-6	TRBJ1-5	.
CATSRVGGVNTEAFF	TGTGCCACCAGCAGAGTGGGGGGGGTGAACACTGAAGCTTTCTTT	once	TRBV15	TRBJ1-1	.
CASRFQSYNEQFF	TGTGCCAGCCGCTTTCAGTCATACAATGAGCAGTTCTTC	.	TRBV27	TRBJ2-1	.
CASSLKIAGVGIRETQYF	TGTGCCAGCAGCTTGAAAATAGCGGGGGTGGGTATCCGAGAGACCCAGTACTTC	.	TRBV5-6	TRBJ2-5	TRBD2
CASSLLGYEQYF	TGCGCCAGCAGCTTGCTAGGATACGAGCAGTACTTC	.	TRBV5-1	TRBJ2-7	.
CASSLRRTANYGYTF	TGTGCCAGCAGCTTAAGAAGGACAGCTAACTATGGCTACACCTTC	.	TRBV5-8	TRBJ1-2	.
CASSVLGRSNEKLFF	TGTGCCAGCAGCGTATTGGGGCGGAGTAATGAAAAACTGTTTTTT	.	TRBV9	TRBJ1-4	.
CAIVRDRGYTF	TGCGCCATCGTCAGGGATCGTGGCTACACCTTC	.	TRBV10-1	TRBJ1-2	.
CASSGQGATKGETQYF	TGTGCCAGCAGTGGGCAGGGGGCCACGAAGGGAGAGACCCAGTACTTC	.	TRBV2	TRBJ2-5	TRBD1
CASGTSRYNEQFF	TGTGCCAGCGGGACAAGCCGATACAATGAGCAGTTCTTC	.	TRBV28	TRBJ2-1	.
CASSLGLAGGKNTQYF	TGTGCCAGCAGCCTTGGACTAGCGGGGGGTAAGAATACGCAGTATTTT	.	TRBV2	TRBJ2-3	TRBD2
CASSEGTGDSYNEQFF	TGTGCCAGCAGTGAAGGGACAGGGGACTCCTACAATGAGCAGTTCTTC	.	TRBV2	TRBJ2-1	TRBD1
CASSPAGGGYTF	TGTGCCAGCAGTCCTGCGGGGGGGGGCTACACCTTC	once	TRBV12-3/TRBV12-4	TRBJ1-2	.
CASSPNRGEGYTF	TGTGCCAGCTCACCGAACAGGGGGGAAGGCTACACCTTC	.	TRBV18	TRBJ1-2	TRBD1
CASSPGQRGTEAFF	TGTGCCAGCTCACCTGGACAGAGAGGAACTGAAGCTTTCTTT	few	TRBV18	TRBJ1-1	.
CASSSGQQTYEQYF	TGTGCCAGCAGCTCGGGACAGCAGACCTACGAGCAGTACTTC	.	TRBV5-4	TRBJ2-7	TRBD1
CASRQDFAGGSYEQYF	TGTGCCAGCAGGCAGGACTTTGCGGGGGGTTCCTACGAGCAGTACTTC	.	TRBV5-4	TRBJ2-7	TRBD2
CASSLGQQWETQYF	TGTGCCAGCAGCCTAGGACAGCAATGGGAGACCCAGTACTTC	.	TRBV5-5	TRBJ2-5	.
CASSRDPEKLFF	TGCGCCAGCAGCCGAGATCCGGAAAAACTGTTTTTT	.	TRBV5-1	TRBJ1-4	.
CASSQGTGSFSGNTIYF	TGTGCCAGCTCACAAGGGACAGGGTCTTTCTCTGGAAACACCATATATTTT	.	TRBV18	TRBJ1-3	TRBD1
CASSSGLAGGRGSYEQYF	TGTGCCAGCTCATCAGGACTAGCGGGGGGGCGTGGTTCCTACGAGCAGTACTTC	.	TRBV2	TRBJ2-7	TRBD2
CASSNKGQGYNEQFF	TGTGCCAGCAGCAACAAGGGACAGGGATACAATGAGCAGTTCTTC	.	TRBV7-6	TRBJ2-1	TRBD1
CASSEQGGNTEAFF	TGCGCCAGCAGTGAGCAGGGCGGGAACACTGAAGCTTTCTTT	.	TRBV10-1	TRBJ1-1	.
CASRPPRGSGQPQHF	TGTGCCAGCAGACCCCCTAGGGGAAGTGGGCAGCCCCAGCATTTT	.	TRBV28	TRBJ1-5	.
CASSFGRGHISGNTIYF	TGTGCCAGCAGCTTTGGACGGGGACACATCTCTGGAAACACCATATATTTT	.	TRBV21-1	TRBJ1-3	.
CASSSYRGTEQYF	TGTGCCAGCAGCTCCTACAGGGGAACCGAGCAGTACTTC	.	TRBV5-6	TRBJ2-7	TRBD1
CASSVGGSDEKLFF	TGCGCCAGCAGTGTAGGAGGATCGGATGAAAAACTGTTTTTT	.	TRBV10-2	TRBJ1-4	.
CASSVVTLAGVANTGELFF	TGTGCCAGCAGTGTCGTCACACTAGCGGGGGTTGCGAACACCGGGGAGCTGTTTTTT	once	TRBV6-4	TRBJ2-2	TRBD2